Detailed here is one T cell receptor beta chain. These data belong to a study of shared clonotypes between healthy human individuals. Study information: Donors consisted of a couple of women and a few men between 18 and 49.

The genomic DNA of each subset was split evenly across several immunoSEQ plates. Data came from immunoSEQ multiplex PCR; TCRdb stores just in-frame clones and leaves some out. The sample yields roughly 2.5 million clones, around nine tenths seen once. The specimen was naive CD4+ T cells sorted from blood. Documented subset: CD45RA+ positively selected. This sequence was found in a man younger than 35 in good health.

The DNA of the CDR3 is TGCGCCAGCAGCTTGGAGGGAACAGGGACCAATTCACCCCTCCACTTT. This gives the protein CASSLEGTGTNSPLHF. The rearrangement uses TRBV5-1 and TRBJ1-6, with a tentative D call TRBD1 (6 bases). This CDR3 contains 16 residues. V was cut by 0 bases and J by 7 bases, with 14 bases left in between. CDR1 is SGHRS and CDR2 is YFSETQ in the germline V gene.